This T cell receptor beta chain appears in the sequencing data of a study of T-cell reconstitution after alpha-beta-depleted transplantation in children. For this clonotype: The target antigen is unknown.

The CDR3 totals 16 residues. Germline V gene lookup returns CDR1 SQVTM and CDR2 ANQGSEA. The V end was cut by 4 bases, the J end by 4 bases, with 20 bases between. Researchers prepared the TCRbeta library using unique molecular identifiers, the study reports. TCRdb fed the PCR reads into MiXCR, producing one record per CDR3 protein. The sample records about 510,000 distinct CDR3 sequences, roughly an eighth being singletons. General study points: Two months or so post-transplant, alpha-beta T cells reportedly derived from several hundred expanded graft clones. Surviving recipient T cells and thymic progenitors produced the high day-60 TCRbeta diversity seen in some patients. A year had passed since transplant, and T-cell counts and diversity by then came mostly from newly produced T cells.

This TCR derives from a female patient aged 2-10 years who had a stem cell transplant for aplastic anemia, so the T cells may come from the graft donor. J is TRBJ2-1 and V is TRBV29-1, with D tentatively TRBD1 (6 bases). The sequencing here drew on PBMCs, mostly from graft donor cells, taken 180 days after TCRalphabeta/CD19-depleted stem cell transplant. CDR3 in DNA: TGCAGCGTTGTAAGGAAGGTCACAGGGTGGTACAATGAGCAGTTCTTC. Protein sequence: CSVVRKVTGWYNEQFF.